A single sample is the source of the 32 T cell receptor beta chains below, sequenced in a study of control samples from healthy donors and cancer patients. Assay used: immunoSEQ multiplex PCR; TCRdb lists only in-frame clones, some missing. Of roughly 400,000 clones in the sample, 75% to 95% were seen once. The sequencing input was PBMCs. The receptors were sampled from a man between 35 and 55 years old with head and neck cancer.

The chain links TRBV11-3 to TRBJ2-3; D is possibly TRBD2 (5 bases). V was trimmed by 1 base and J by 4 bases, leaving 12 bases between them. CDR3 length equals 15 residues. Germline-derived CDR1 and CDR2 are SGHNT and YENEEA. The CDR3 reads CASSLVRGLADTQYF. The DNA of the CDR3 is TGTGCCAGCAGCTTAGTCAGAGGGCTGGCAGATACGCAGTATTTT.

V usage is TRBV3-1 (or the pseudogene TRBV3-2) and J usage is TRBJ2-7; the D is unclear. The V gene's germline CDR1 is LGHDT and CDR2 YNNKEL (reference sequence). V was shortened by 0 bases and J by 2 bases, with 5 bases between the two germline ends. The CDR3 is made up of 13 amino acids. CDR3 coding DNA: TGTGCCAGCAGCCAAGAATCTACCTACGAGCAGTACTTC. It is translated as CASSQESTYEQYF.

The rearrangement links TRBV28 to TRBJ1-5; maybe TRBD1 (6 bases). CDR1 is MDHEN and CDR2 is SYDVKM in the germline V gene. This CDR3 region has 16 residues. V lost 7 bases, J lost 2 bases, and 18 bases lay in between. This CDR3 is CASIRGGARGNQPQHF. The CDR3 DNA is TGTGCCAGCATTCGCGGGGGGGCTCGGGGCAATCAGCCCCAGCATTTT.

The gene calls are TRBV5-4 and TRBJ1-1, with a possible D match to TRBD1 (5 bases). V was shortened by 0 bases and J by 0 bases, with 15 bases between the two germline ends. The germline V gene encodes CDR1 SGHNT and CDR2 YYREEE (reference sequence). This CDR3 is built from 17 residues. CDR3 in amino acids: CASSLGPSGTVNTEAFF. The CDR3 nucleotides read TGTGCCAGCAGCTTGGGCCCTTCCGGGACGGTGAACACTGAAGCTTTCTTT. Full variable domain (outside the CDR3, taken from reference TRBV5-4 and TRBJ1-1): ETGVTQSPTHLIKTRGQQVTLRCSSQSGHNTVSWYQQALGQGPQFIFQYYREEENGRGNFPPRFSGLQFPNYSSELNVNALELDDSALYLCASSLGPSGTVNTEAFFGQGTRLTVV.

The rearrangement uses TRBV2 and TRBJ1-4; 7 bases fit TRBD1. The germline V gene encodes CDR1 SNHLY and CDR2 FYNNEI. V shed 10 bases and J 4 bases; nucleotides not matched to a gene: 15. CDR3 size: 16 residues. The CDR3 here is CANLIPAGGVNEKLFF. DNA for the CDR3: TGTGCCAACCTCATCCCGGCAGGGGGTGTTAATGAAAAACTGTTTTTT.

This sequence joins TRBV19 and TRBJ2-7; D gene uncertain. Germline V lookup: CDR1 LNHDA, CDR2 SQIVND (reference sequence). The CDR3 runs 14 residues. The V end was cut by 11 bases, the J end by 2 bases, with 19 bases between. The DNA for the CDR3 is TGTGCCTCCCAGAGTGGTCCAGGAGCCTACGAGCAGTACTTC. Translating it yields CASQSGPGAYEQYF. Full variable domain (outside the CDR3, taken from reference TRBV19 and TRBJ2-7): DGGITQSPKYLFRKEGQNVTLSCEQNLNHDAMYWYRQDPGQGLRLIYYSQIVNDFQKGDIAEGYSVSREKKESFPLTVTSAQKNPTAFYLCASQSGPGAYEQYFGPGTRLTVT.

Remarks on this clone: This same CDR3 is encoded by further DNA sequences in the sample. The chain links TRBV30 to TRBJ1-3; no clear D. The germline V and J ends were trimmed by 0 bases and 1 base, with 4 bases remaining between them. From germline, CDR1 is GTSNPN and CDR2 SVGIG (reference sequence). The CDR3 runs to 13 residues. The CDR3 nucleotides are TGTGCCTGGAGTGTGGGATCTGGAAACACCATATATTTT. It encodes CAWSVGSGNTIYF.

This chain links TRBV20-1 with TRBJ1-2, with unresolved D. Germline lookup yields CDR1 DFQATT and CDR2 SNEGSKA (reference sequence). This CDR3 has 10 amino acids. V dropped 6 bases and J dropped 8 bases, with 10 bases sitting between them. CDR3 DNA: TGCAGTGCCGAAACCGGGGGCTACACCTTC. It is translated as CSAETGGYTF.

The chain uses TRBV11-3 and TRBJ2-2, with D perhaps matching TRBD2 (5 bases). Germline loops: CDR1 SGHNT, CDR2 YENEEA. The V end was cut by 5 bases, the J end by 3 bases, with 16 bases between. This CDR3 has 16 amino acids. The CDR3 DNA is TGTGCCAGCAGCCCCGGTCGAGGGATTTACACCGGGGAGCTGTTTTTT. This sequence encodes CASSPGRGIYTGELFF.

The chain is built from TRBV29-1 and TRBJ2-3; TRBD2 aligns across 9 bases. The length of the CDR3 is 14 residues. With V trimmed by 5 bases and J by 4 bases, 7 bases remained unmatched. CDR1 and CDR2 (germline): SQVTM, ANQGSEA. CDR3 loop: CSVSGGRVPDTQYF. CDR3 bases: TGCAGCGTTTCTGGCGGGAGGGTCCCAGATACGCAGTATTTT.

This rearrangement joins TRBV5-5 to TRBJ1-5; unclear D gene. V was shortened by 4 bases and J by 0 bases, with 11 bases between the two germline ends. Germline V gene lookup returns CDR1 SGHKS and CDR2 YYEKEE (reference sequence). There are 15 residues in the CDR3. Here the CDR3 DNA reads TGTGCCAGCAGCCTCGACCTTTATAGCAATCAGCCCCAGCATTTT. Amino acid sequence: CASSLDLYSNQPQHF. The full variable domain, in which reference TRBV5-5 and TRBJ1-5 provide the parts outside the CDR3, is DAGVTQSPTHLIKTRGQQVTLRCSPISGHKSVSWYQQVLGQGPQFIFQYYEKEERGRGNFPDRFSARQFPNYSSELNVNALLLGDSALYLCASSLDLYSNQPQHFGDGTRLSIL.

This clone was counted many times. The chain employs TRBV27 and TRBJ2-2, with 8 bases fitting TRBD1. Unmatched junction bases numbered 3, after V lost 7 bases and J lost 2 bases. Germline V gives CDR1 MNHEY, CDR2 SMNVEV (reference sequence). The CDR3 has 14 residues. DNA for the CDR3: TGTGCCAGCACACAGGGGGATAACACCGGGGAGCTGTTTTTT. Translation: CASTQGDNTGELFF.

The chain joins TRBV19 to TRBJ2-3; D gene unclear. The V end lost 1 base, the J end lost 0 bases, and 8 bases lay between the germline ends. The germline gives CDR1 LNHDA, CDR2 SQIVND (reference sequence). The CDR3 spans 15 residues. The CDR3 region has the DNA TGTGCCAGTAGTATAGGGGGTCCTAGCACAGATACGCAGTATTTT. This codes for CASSIGGPSTDTQYF.

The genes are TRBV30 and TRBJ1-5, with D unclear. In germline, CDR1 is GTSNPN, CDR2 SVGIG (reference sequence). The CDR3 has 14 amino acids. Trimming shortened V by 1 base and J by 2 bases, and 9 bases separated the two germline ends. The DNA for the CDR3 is TGTGCCTGGAGTGCTACCACTCGCAATCAGCCCCAGCATTTT. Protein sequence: CAWSATTRNQPQHF.

CDR3: CASSRTSGSGADTQYF. Written as DNA, the CDR3 is TGTGCCAGCAGCCGGACTAGCGGGAGCGGCGCAGATACGCAGTATTTT. The chain is built from TRBV7-9 and TRBJ2-3, with 13 bases matching TRBD2. Germline-derived CDR1 and CDR2 are SEHNR and FQNEAQ (reference sequence). J was trimmed by 4 bases and V by 5 bases; bases with no gene match: 6. The CDR3 is 16 amino acids.

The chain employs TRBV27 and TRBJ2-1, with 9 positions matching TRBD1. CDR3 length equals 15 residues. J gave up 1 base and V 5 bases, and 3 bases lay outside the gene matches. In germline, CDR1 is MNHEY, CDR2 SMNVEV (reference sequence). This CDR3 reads CASSPGTGSYNEQFF. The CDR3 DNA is TGTGCCAGCAGTCCCGGGACAGGGTCCTACAATGAGCAGTTCTTC.

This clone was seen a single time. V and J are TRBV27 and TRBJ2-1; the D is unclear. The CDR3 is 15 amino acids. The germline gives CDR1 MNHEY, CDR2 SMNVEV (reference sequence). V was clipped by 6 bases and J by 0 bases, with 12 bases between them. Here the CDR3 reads CASSPRLYSYNEQFF. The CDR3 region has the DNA TGTGCCAGCAGCCCAAGACTGTACTCCTACAATGAGCAGTTCTTC.

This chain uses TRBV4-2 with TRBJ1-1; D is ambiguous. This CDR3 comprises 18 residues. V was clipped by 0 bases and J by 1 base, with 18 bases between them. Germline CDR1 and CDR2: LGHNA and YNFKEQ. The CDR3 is CASSQDQLSPGPNTEAFF. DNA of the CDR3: TGTGCCAGCAGCCAAGACCAACTATCACCAGGACCGAACACTGAAGCTTTCTTT.

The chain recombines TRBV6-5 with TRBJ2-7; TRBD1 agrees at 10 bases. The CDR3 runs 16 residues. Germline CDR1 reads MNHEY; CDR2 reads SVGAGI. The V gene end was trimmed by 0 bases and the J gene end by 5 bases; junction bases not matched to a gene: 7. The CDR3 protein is CASSYSLGTGVDEQYF. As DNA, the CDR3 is TGTGCCAGCAGTTACTCTTTAGGGACAGGGGTTGACGAGCAGTACTTC.

CDR3 in amino acids: CASRQGDRAYEQYF. The CDR3 nucleotides read TGTGCCAGCAGGCAGGGGGACAGGGCTTACGAGCAGTACTTC. V gene TRBV28 combines with J gene TRBJ2-7, with 9 bases lining up with TRBD1. The V gene end was trimmed by 6 bases and the J gene end by 4 bases; junction bases not matched to a gene: 7. The germline gives CDR1 MDHEN, CDR2 SYDVKM. The CDR3 sequence is 14 residues long.

CDR3 loop: CSVEIWANYGYTF. Here the CDR3 DNA reads TGCAGCGTGGAAATATGGGCTAACTATGGCTACACCTTC. V and J are TRBV29-1 and TRBJ1-2; D ambiguous. The CDR3 covers 13 residues. CDR1 is SQVTM and CDR2 is ANQGSEA in the germline V gene. Between the trimmed V and J ends, which lost 6 bases and 0 bases, there was a span of 11 bases.

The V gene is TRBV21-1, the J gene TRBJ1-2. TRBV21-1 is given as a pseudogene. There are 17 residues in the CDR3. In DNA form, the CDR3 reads TGTGCCAGCAGCCCTCACAAGAGGGGCCGGAGCGACTATGGCTACACCTTC. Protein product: CASSPHKRGRSDYGYTF.

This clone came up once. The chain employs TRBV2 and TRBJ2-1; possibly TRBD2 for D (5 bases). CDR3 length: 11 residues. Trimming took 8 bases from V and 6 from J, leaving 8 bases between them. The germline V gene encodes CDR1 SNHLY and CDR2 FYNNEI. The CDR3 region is CASASTNEQFF. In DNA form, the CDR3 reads TGTGCCAGCGCTAGCACCAATGAGCAGTTCTTC.

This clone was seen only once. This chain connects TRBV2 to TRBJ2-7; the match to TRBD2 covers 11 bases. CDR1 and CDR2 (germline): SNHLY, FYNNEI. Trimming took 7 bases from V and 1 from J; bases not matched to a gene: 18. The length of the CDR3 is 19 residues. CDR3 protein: CASTEGGILAGDPSYEQYF. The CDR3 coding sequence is TGTGCCAGCACTGAGGGTGGAATACTAGCGGGGGACCCTTCCTACGAGCAGTACTTC. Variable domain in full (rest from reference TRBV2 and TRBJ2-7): EPEVTQTPSHQVTQMGQEVILRCVPISNHLYFYWYRQILGQKVEFLVSFYNNEISEKSEIFDDQFSVERPDGSNFTLKIRSTKLEDSAMYFCASTEGGILAGDPSYEQYFGPGTRLTVT.

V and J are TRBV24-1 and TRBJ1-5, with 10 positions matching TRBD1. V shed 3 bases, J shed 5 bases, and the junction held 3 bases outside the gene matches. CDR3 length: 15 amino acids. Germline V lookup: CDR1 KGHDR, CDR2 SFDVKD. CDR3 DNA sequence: TGTGCCACCAGTGATCCGGGACAGGGGTATCAGCCCCAGCATTTT. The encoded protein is CATSDPGQGYQPQHF.

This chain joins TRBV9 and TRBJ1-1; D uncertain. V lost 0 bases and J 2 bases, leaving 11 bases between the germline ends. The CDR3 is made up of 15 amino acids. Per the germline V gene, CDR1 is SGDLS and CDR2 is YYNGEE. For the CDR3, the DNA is TGTGCCAGCAGCGTAGTCGCGCGGAGTAACACTGAAGCTTTCTTT. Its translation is CASSVVARSNTEAFF.

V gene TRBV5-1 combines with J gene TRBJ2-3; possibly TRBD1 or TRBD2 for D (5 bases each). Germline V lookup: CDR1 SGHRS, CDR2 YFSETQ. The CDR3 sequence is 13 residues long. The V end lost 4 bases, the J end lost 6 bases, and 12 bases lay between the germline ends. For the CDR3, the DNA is TGCGCCAGCAGCCGGGGCGGAGCGGATACGCAGTATTTT. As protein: CASSRGGADTQYF.

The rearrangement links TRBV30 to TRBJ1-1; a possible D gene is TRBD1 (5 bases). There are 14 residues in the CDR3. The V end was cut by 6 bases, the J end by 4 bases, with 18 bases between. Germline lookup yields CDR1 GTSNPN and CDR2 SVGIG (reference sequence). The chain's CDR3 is CACNQGGWATEAFF. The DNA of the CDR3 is TGTGCCTGTAACCAGGGAGGGTGGGCCACTGAAGCTTTCTTT.

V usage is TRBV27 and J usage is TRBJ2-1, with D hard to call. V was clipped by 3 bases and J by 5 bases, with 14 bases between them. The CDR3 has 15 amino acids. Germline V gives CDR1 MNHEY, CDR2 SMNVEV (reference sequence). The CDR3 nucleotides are TGTGCCAGCAGTTTCGGGCTCTTTAGGGACAATGAGCAGTTCTTC. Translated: CASSFGLFRDNEQFF.

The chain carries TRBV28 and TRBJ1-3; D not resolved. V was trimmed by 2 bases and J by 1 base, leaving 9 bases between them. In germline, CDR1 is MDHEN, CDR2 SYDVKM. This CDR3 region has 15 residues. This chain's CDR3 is CASSLGLGSGNTIYF. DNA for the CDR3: TGTGCCAGCAGTTTAGGATTGGGGTCTGGAAACACCATATATTTT.

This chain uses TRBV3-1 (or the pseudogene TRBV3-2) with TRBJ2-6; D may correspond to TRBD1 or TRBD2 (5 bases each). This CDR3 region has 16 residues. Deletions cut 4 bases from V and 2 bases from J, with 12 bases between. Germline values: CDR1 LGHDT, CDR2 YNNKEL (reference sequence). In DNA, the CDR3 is TGTGCCAGCAGCCGGACCGAGGGGACTGGGGCCAACGTCCTGACTTTC. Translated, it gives CASSRTEGTGANVLTF.

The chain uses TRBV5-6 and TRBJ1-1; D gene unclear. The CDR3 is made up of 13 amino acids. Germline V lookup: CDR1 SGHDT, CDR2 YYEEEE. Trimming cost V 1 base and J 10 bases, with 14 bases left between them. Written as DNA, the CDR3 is TGTGCCAGCAGCTTGATTATGGCGCTTTCAGCTTTCTTT. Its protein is CASSLIMALSAFF.